A selection of T cell receptor beta chains follows, all from one sample in a study of response to subunit inactivated influenza vaccine. MiXCR, applied by TCRdb to the RT-PCR reads, yields one record per CDR3 protein. The sample carries approximately 700,000 distinct CDR3 sequences, approximately 14% recorded once. The material was PBMCs from blood, obtained about 14 days before vaccination. The source of these receptors is a man aged 50-59 years who received an inactivated influenza vaccine. Both conserved end residues are part of each CDR3. A D gene is named only where the DNA matches it firmly. A row's size may be missing; if present it is once, few, many or a size class.

j_call: TRBJ2-7; v_call: TRBV3-1; clone_size: -; d_call: -; cdr3_nt: TGTGCCAGCAGCCAAGTAGCAATGGCGGCAGGGCCCTACGAGCAGTACTTC; cdr3_aa: CASSQVAMAAGPYEQYF
j_call: TRBJ2-5; v_call: TRBV7-9; clone_size: few; d_call: TRBD2; cdr3_nt: TGTGCCAGCAGCTCACGGGACTACGAGACCCAGTACTTC; cdr3_aa: CASSSRDYETQYF
j_call: TRBJ2-1; v_call: TRBV5-1; clone_size: many; d_call: TRBD1; cdr3_nt: TGCGCCAGCAGCCCGGGGGTGGGACAGGCGACTAAAAATGAGCAGTTCTTC; cdr3_aa: CASSPGVGQATKNEQFF
j_call: TRBJ2-1; v_call: TRBV10-3; clone_size: -; d_call: TRBD2; cdr3_nt: TGTGCCATCAGTCAACTAGCGGGGGACGACAATGAGCAGTTCTTC; cdr3_aa: CAISQLAGDDNEQFF
j_call: TRBJ2-5; v_call: TRBV11-2; clone_size: few; d_call: TRBD2; cdr3_nt: TGTGCCAGCAGCCCTAGAATTTATCCGGGACTAGCGGGAGGGCTCATGGAGACCCAGTACTTC; cdr3_aa: CASSPRIYPGLAGGLMETQYF
j_call: TRBJ1-5; v_call: TRBV5-1; clone_size: few; d_call: TRBD1; cdr3_nt: TGCGCCAGCAGCTTGGACAGGGGGCTCGGGGCCCCCCAGCATTTT; cdr3_aa: CASSLDRGLGAPQHF
j_call: TRBJ2-2; v_call: TRBV9; clone_size: -; d_call: TRBD2; cdr3_nt: TGTGCCAGCAGTGGGACTAGCGGGAGCATAAACCACGGGGAGCTGTTTTTT; cdr3_aa: CASSGTSGSINHGELFF
j_call: TRBJ2-7; v_call: TRBV7-2; clone_size: -; d_call: -; cdr3_nt: TGTGCCAGCAGCCCCGCGGGGCTGGGGCGGGAGCAGTACTTC; cdr3_aa: CASSPAGLGREQYF
j_call: TRBJ2-2; v_call: TRBV19; clone_size: few; d_call: TRBD1; cdr3_nt: TGTGCCAGTAGTACAGACAGGGCTGGCACCGGGGAGCTGTTTTTT; cdr3_aa: CASSTDRAGTGELFF
j_call: TRBJ2-1; v_call: TRBV6-5; clone_size: -; d_call: TRBD1; cdr3_nt: TGTGCCAGCAGTTACTCGTTCATGGGGACAGGGTCGTACCATGAGCAGTTCTTC; cdr3_aa: CASSYSFMGTGSYHEQFF
j_call: TRBJ2-7; v_call: TRBV29-1; clone_size: -; d_call: -; cdr3_nt: TGCAGCGTTGGGCAACAGAGCTACGAGCAGTACTTC; cdr3_aa: CSVGQQSYEQYF
j_call: TRBJ2-3; v_call: TRBV20-1; clone_size: -; d_call: TRBD2; cdr3_nt: TGCAGTGCTAGAGACCCAGGACTAGCGGGGGGGCAAGATACGCAGTCTTTT; cdr3_aa: CSARDPGLAGGQDTQSF
j_call: TRBJ2-7; v_call: TRBV6-2/TRBV6-3; clone_size: many; d_call: TRBD1; cdr3_nt: TGTGCCAGTCATCAACTCCGGGACAGGGGTTACGAGCAGTACTTC; cdr3_aa: CASHQLRDRGYEQYF
j_call: TRBJ2-7; v_call: TRBV15; clone_size: few; d_call: TRBD2; cdr3_nt: TGTGCCACCAGCGTCAGCGGGGTTCGGCGGGACGAGCAGTACTTC; cdr3_aa: CATSVSGVRRDEQYF
j_call: TRBJ2-1; v_call: TRBV5-1; clone_size: few; d_call: -; cdr3_nt: TGCGCCAGCAGCTTGGTTACGGAGTCCTACAATGAGCAGTTCTTC; cdr3_aa: CASSLVTESYNEQFF
j_call: TRBJ2-5; v_call: TRBV20-1; clone_size: -; d_call: -; cdr3_nt: TGCAGTGCTAGAGATCTCATACTGTACCAAGAGACCCAGTACTTC; cdr3_aa: CSARDLILYQETQYF
j_call: TRBJ1-2; v_call: TRBV5-1; clone_size: -; d_call: TRBD1; cdr3_nt: TGCGCCAGCAGCTTTACCGGGACAGTCAACTATGGCTACACCTTC; cdr3_aa: CASSFTGTVNYGYTF
j_call: TRBJ2-3; v_call: TRBV12-3/TRBV12-4; clone_size: few; d_call: -; cdr3_nt: TGTGCCAGCAGTTTTGCTAGCGGCACAGATACGCAGTATTTT; cdr3_aa: CASSFASGTDTQYF
j_call: TRBJ2-7; v_call: TRBV28; clone_size: few; d_call: TRBD2; cdr3_nt: TGTGCCAGCAGTCCGAGGGACTACTTAGTTTACGAGCAGTACTTC; cdr3_aa: CASSPRDYLVYEQYF
j_call: TRBJ2-7; v_call: TRBV28; clone_size: few; d_call: TRBD1; cdr3_nt: TGTGCCAGCATTAAAACCGGGACAGGGACCTACGAGCAGTACTTC; cdr3_aa: CASIKTGTGTYEQYF
j_call: TRBJ1-2; v_call: TRBV2; clone_size: -; d_call: -; cdr3_nt: TGTGCCAGCAGTACAGGAAGACAGACCGGCTACACCTTC; cdr3_aa: CASSTGRQTGYTF
j_call: TRBJ2-7; v_call: TRBV7-2; clone_size: -; d_call: -; cdr3_nt: TGTGCCAGCAGCTTAGGGATGGGGATAGCCTACGAGCAGTACTTC; cdr3_aa: CASSLGMGIAYEQYF
j_call: TRBJ1-6; v_call: TRBV20-1; clone_size: -; d_call: -; cdr3_nt: TGCAGTGCTAGAGATCAGGGAATTAATTCACCCCTCCACTTT; cdr3_aa: CSARDQGINSPLHF
j_call: TRBJ2-2; v_call: TRBV12-3/TRBV12-4; clone_size: many; d_call: -; cdr3_nt: TGTGCCAGCACATTAGGGGCGAACACCGGGGAGCTGTTTTTT; cdr3_aa: CASTLGANTGELFF
j_call: TRBJ1-3; v_call: TRBV20-1; clone_size: few; d_call: -; cdr3_nt: TGCAGTGCTAGAGATTTCGGGAGCCCCTCTGGAAACACCATATATTTT; cdr3_aa: CSARDFGSPSGNTIYF
j_call: TRBJ1-3; v_call: TRBV20-1; clone_size: few; d_call: -; cdr3_nt: TGCAGTGCTAGAGCAGGGGAAGGAAACACCATATATTTT; cdr3_aa: CSARAGEGNTIYF
j_call: TRBJ2-7; v_call: TRBV7-6; clone_size: -; d_call: -; cdr3_nt: TGTGCCAGCAGCTTAGAGGCTACGCTCTCCTACGAGCAGTACTTC; cdr3_aa: CASSLEATLSYEQYF
j_call: TRBJ2-3; v_call: TRBV7-1; clone_size: once; d_call: TRBD1; cdr3_nt: TGTGCCAGCAGCCCTGGGACAGGGAGTATCACAGATACGCAGTATTTT; cdr3_aa: CASSPGTGSITDTQYF
j_call: TRBJ2-1; v_call: TRBV27; clone_size: many; d_call: -; cdr3_nt: TGTGCCAGCAGTCGATCTCAAGAACTTCGCTCCTACAATGAGCAGTTCTTC; cdr3_aa: CASSRSQELRSYNEQFF
j_call: TRBJ1-1; v_call: TRBV9; clone_size: -; d_call: -; cdr3_nt: TGTGCCAGCAGCGTAGTGGGGCAGAACACTGAAGCTTTCTTT; cdr3_aa: CASSVVGQNTEAFF
j_call: TRBJ2-7; v_call: TRBV4-1; clone_size: few; d_call: -; cdr3_nt: TGCGCCAGCAGCCTCAGACAGTTTGGGGTCTACGAGCAGTACTTC; cdr3_aa: CASSLRQFGVYEQYF
j_call: TRBJ2-1; v_call: TRBV28; clone_size: -; d_call: TRBD2; cdr3_nt: TGTGCCAGCAGTTTAGAAGGTCTAGCGGGGAAAAATGAGCAGTTCTTC; cdr3_aa: CASSLEGLAGKNEQFF
j_call: TRBJ1-5; v_call: TRBV4-2; clone_size: -; d_call: TRBD1; cdr3_nt: TGTGCCAGCAGCCCCGGGACAGGTGATGAGCCCCAGCATTTT; cdr3_aa: CASSPGTGDEPQHF
j_call: TRBJ2-1; v_call: TRBV13; clone_size: many; d_call: TRBD2; cdr3_nt: TGTGCCAGCAGCTTAGCGGCTAGCGGCCTTTACAATGAGCAGTTCTTC; cdr3_aa: CASSLAASGLYNEQFF
j_call: TRBJ2-3; v_call: TRBV5-4; clone_size: -; d_call: -; cdr3_nt: TGTGCCAGCAGCTCCCCACCCGGACAGACAGATACGCAGTATTTT; cdr3_aa: CASSSPPGQTDTQYF
j_call: TRBJ2-1; v_call: TRBV25-1; clone_size: -; d_call: TRBD2; cdr3_nt: TGTGCCAGCAGTTCTTCATGGGGGACTAGCGACAACAATGAGCAGTTCTTC; cdr3_aa: CASSSSWGTSDNNEQFF
j_call: TRBJ2-2; v_call: TRBV6-1; clone_size: many; d_call: -; cdr3_nt: TGTGCCAGCAGCCCCTATCGATCTCCCGGCCGCGTCACCGGGGAGCTGTTTTTT; cdr3_aa: CASSPYRSPGRVTGELFF
j_call: TRBJ2-7; v_call: TRBV27; clone_size: few; d_call: TRBD1; cdr3_nt: TGTGCCAGCAGAATCTCCGGGACAGGGTCCTACGAGCAGTACTTC; cdr3_aa: CASRISGTGSYEQYF
j_call: TRBJ2-7; v_call: TRBV19; clone_size: -; d_call: -; cdr3_nt: TGTGCCAGTAGTATTCAGAGCTCCTACGAGCAGTACTTC; cdr3_aa: CASSIQSSYEQYF
j_call: TRBJ1-6; v_call: TRBV2; clone_size: -; d_call: -; cdr3_nt: TGTGCCAGCAGGAGACAGGCGGAGGGCCTAAGTTCACCCCTCCACTTT; cdr3_aa: CASRRQAEGLSSPLHF